Listed below are T cell receptor beta chains from one sample, sequenced in a study of blood T cell repertoires in COVID-19. The data were produced by immunoSEQ multiplex PCR, yet TCRdb's version contains in-frame clones alone and is incomplete. The table lists hundreds of thousands of clones, around 89% of them singletons. The sample comprised peripheral blood. These receptors came from a woman aged 18-30 years with acute or convalescent COVID-19. Each CDR3 is given with its conserved first and last residue. D genes are given only for firm matches. The size of a clone is reported for some rows only, either as once, few or many, or as a class for expanded clones.

j_gene	v_gene	d_gene	abundance	CDR3aa	CDR3nt
TRBJ2-7	TRBV6-6	TRBD2	few	CASSPHPGTSGYEQYF	TGTGCCAGCAGTCCCCACCCAGGGACTAGCGGTTACGAGCAGTACTTC
TRBJ1-2	TRBV7-2	NA	NA	CASSFGPGNGYTF	TGTGCCAGCAGCTTCGGCCCCGGGAACGGCTACACCTTC
TRBJ2-4	TRBV5-1	TRBD1	NA	CASSVGTGGKNIQYF	TGCGCCAGCAGCGTCGGGACAGGGGGCAAAAACATTCAGTACTTC
TRBJ2-2	TRBV30	TRBD1	NA	CAWSRGTGVTGELFF	TGTGCCTGGAGTAGGGGGACAGGGGTAACCGGGGAGCTGTTTTTT
TRBJ2-3	TRBV2	NA	NA	CASSGEAQGHTQYF	TGTGCCAGCAGTGGAGAGGCCCAGGGGCATACGCAGTATTTT
TRBJ1-1	TRBV6-6	NA	NA	CASSYSVHRGEAFF	TGTGCCAGCAGTTACTCCGTCCACCGAGGGGAAGCTTTCTTT
TRBJ1-2	TRBV15	NA	once	CATSRVNLNYGYTF	TGTGCCACCAGCAGAGTTAACCTAAACTATGGCTACACCTTC
TRBJ2-7	TRBV7-9	NA	NA	CASRGGLGSYEQYF	TGTGCCAGCAGGGGGGGACTCGGGTCCTACGAGCAGTACTTC
TRBJ1-2	TRBV20-1	TRBD1	NA	CSANDDRDRYGYTF	TGCAGTGCTAATGATGACAGGGATCGATATGGCTACACCTTC
TRBJ1-6	TRBV6-2/TRBV6-3	NA	once	CASSYDYYNSPLHF	TGTGCCAGCAGTTACGACTATTATAATTCACCCCTCCACTTT
TRBJ1-1	TRBV5-5	NA	NA	CASSYRTVTSSEAFF	TGTGCCAGCAGCTACCGGACAGTAACTTCTTCCGAAGCTTTCTTT
TRBJ1-1	TRBV27	TRBD1	once	CASSELGGGYRNTEAFF	TGTGCCAGCAGTGAACTAGGGGGCGGATACAGGAACACTGAAGCTTTCTTT
TRBJ2-5	TRBV6-2/TRBV6-3	NA	NA	CASSYSTWLANQETQYF	TGTGCCAGCAGTTACTCGACCTGGCTAGCAAACCAAGAGACCCAGTACTTC
TRBJ2-4	TRBV24-1	TRBD2	NA	CATPNERDWFLLAKNIQYF	TGTGCCACTCCTAATGAGCGGGATTGGTTTTTACTAGCCAAAAACATTCAGTACTTC
TRBJ2-7	TRBV27	NA	NA	CASSLFGQGNEQYF	TGTGCCAGCAGTTTATTCGGGCAGGGGAACGAGCAGTACTTC
TRBJ2-7	TRBV5-1	TRBD2	NA	CASSPGLAGGAYEQYF	TGCGCCAGCAGCCCGGGACTAGCGGGGGGCGCCTACGAGCAGTACTTC
TRBJ2-7	TRBV9	TRBD1	NA	CASSKGAGAYEQYF	TGTGCCAGCAGCAAGGGGGCAGGGGCCTACGAGCAGTACTTC
TRBJ1-2	TRBV19	NA	NA	CASSFRDTLLWGYTF	TGTGCCAGTAGTTTCCGGGACACCCTCCTTTGGGGCTACACCTTC